The present entry profiles one T cell receptor beta chain with its context. Its antigen is not identified. Method: immunoSEQ multiplex PCR; TCRdb's copy keeps in-frame clones and lacks some. In the table there are around 88,000 clones, 88% of which are singletons. This specimen comes from a study of T cell responses to AZD1222 COVID-19 vaccine. Study results and caveats: Mostly white British, mostly female donors; authors suggested clonal diversity may be underestimated. Targeting of unmutated variant regions was reportedly seen in nearly half of spike-specific TCRs.

The V gene's germline CDR1 is SGDLS and CDR2 YYNGEE. The CDR3 loop spans 14 amino acids. J gave up 2 bases and V 1 base, and 3 bases lay outside the gene matches. The J gene is TRBJ2-7, the V gene TRBV9, with TRBD1 identical over 7 bases. Sequenced here: peripheral blood, sampled on day 0 of MenACWY control vaccination. The source of this sequence is an adult in good health. The CDR3 region is CASSVLGQPYEQYF. The CDR3 DNA is TGTGCCAGCAGCGTACTGGGACAGCCCTACGAGCAGTACTTC.